The rows below give T cell receptor beta chains drawn from one sample of a study of blood T cell repertoires in COVID-19. Sequenced by immunoSEQ multiplex PCR; TCRdb stores in-frame clones only, minus some. The sample has 100,000 to 150,000 clones, around two thirds seen once. Sample: peripheral blood. Receptor source: a woman in her sixties or seventies with acute or convalescent COVID-19. Both conserved end residues are part of each CDR3. The D gene is left open where the match is weak. Not all rows give a size; the values are once, few, many and, for expanded clones, a class.

TRBJ2-2 TRBV7-2 - TRBD2 CASSLLWGGTGELFF TGTGCCAGCAGCTTATTGTGGGGGGGCACCGGGGAGCTGTTTTTT
TRBJ2-5 TRBV2 once TRBD1 CASSWTGDYETQYF TGTGCCAGCAGTTGGACAGGGGATTACGAGACCCAGTACTTC
TRBJ1-2 TRBV10-1 - - CASSESVPVDGYTF TGCGCCAGCAGTGAGTCTGTACCCGTAGATGGCTACACCTTC
TRBJ2-5 TRBV5-4 - TRBD2 CASSLEVAGAGETQYF TGTGCCAGCAGCTTGGAGGTAGCGGGTGCAGGCGAGACCCAGTACTTC
TRBJ2-5 TRBV19 few - CASTATGSQETQYF TGTGCCAGTACCGCAACAGGGAGTCAGGAGACCCAGTACTTC
TRBJ1-4 TRBV2 - - CASSFTGPNEKLFF TGTGCCAGCAGTTTTACAGGACCTAATGAAAAACTGTTTTTT
TRBJ1-2 TRBV6-1 - - CASSDGQFYGYTF TGTGCCAGCAGTGACGGACAGTTCTATGGCTACACCTTC
TRBJ2-1 TRBV10-1 - - CASSRQVVSNEQFF TGCGCCAGCAGCCGACAGGTGGTAAGCAATGAGCAGTTCTTC
TRBJ1-1 TRBV28 - - CASSLGQALREAFF TGTGCCAGCAGTTTAGGGCAGGCTCTGCGTGAAGCTTTCTTT
TRBJ2-5 TRBV27 - TRBD1 CASSSGQGFQETQYF TGTGCCAGCAGTTCGGGACAGGGATTCCAAGAGACCCAGTACTTC
TRBJ2-7 TRBV19 - TRBD1 CASTPGTDRSGQYF TGTGCCAGTACCCCAGGGACAGACCGTTCGGGGCAGTACTTC
TRBJ1-6 TRBV4-3 once - CASAERATYNSPLHF TGCGCCAGCGCCGAGAGAGCTACGTATAATTCACCCCTCCACTTT
TRBJ2-4 TRBV3-1/TRBV3-2 - - CASSQKLEDSLAKNIQYF TGTGCCAGCAGCCAAAAGCTCGAGGACAGCCTAGCCAAAAACATTCAGTACTTC
TRBJ1-6 TRBV7-2 - - CASSSSVQNSPLHF TGTGCCAGCAGCTCTTCGGTGCAAAATTCACCCCTCCACTTT
TRBJ1-2 TRBV10-1 - - CASRRAIYGYTF TGCGCCAGCAGGAGAGCAATCTATGGCTACACCTTC
TRBJ2-2 TRBV11-2 once TRBD1 CASSLRGTGSAGELFF TGTGCCAGCAGCCTACGAGGGACAGGGAGCGCCGGGGAGCTGTTTTTT
TRBJ2-1 TRBV11-3 - - CASSLGGHEQFF TGTGCCAGCAGCTTGGGGGGGCACGAGCAGTTCTTC
TRBJ1-1 TRBV28 - TRBD1 CASSLNSGTANTEAFF TGTGCCAGCAGTCTTAATTCCGGGACAGCGAACACTGAAGCTTTCTTT
TRBJ2-3 TRBV5-1 - TRBD1 CASSFRQGTDTQYF TGCGCCAGCAGCTTTAGACAGGGAACAGATACGCAGTATTTT
TRBJ2-5 TRBV19 - - CASSGGGVWETQYF TGTGCCAGTAGTGGCGGCGGGGTATGGGAGACCCAGTACTTC
TRBJ1-2 TRBV7-8 - - CASSLSAGGANYGYTF TGTGCCAGCAGCTTATCGGCGGGAGGGGCGAACTATGGCTACACCTTC
TRBJ2-7 TRBV30 - TRBD1 CAWSVRQGGNYEQYF TGTGCCTGGAGTGTACGACAGGGGGGCAACTACGAGCAGTACTTC
TRBJ1-5 TRBV24-1 - - CATSDVGYNQPQHF TGTGCCACCAGTGACGTGGGCTACAATCAGCCCCAGCATTTT
TRBJ2-7 TRBV28 - TRBD1 CASRPGTDNYEQYF TGTGCCAGCAGACCTGGGACAGATAACTACGAGCAGTACTTC
TRBJ2-7 TRBV4-1 - TRBD2 CASSQERASGRVLSSYEQYF TGCGCCAGCAGCCAAGAGAGGGCTAGCGGGAGGGTTTTAAGCTCCTACGAGCAGTACTTC
TRBJ2-7 TRBV10-1 - TRBD2 CASSVNGGAVGEQYF TGCGCCAGCAGTGTAAACGGGGGGGCCGTGGGGGAGCAGTACTTC
TRBJ2-3 TRBV2 few - CASSLDSVGTQYF TGTGCCAGCAGTCTCGACTCGGTTGGTACGCAGTATTTT
TRBJ2-2 TRBV29-1 - - CSAKTGYDTGELFF TGCAGCGCCAAGACAGGCTACGACACCGGGGAGCTGTTTTTT
TRBJ1-5 TRBV19 - TRBD1 CASSIGTGNNQPQHF TGTGCCAGTAGTATTGGGACAGGGAATAATCAGCCCCAGCATTTT
TRBJ1-1 TRBV6-5 - - CASKGVERGEAFF TGTGCCAGCAAAGGGGTTGAAAGAGGTGAAGCTTTCTTT
TRBJ1-4 TRBV7-9 few - CASSLGDTPWNEKLFF TGTGCCAGCAGCTTAGGGGACACCCCTTGGAATGAAAAACTGTTTTTT
TRBJ1-5 TRBV4-1 - - CATTHRVPQPQHF TGCGCCACAACTCACAGAGTCCCCCAGCCCCAGCATTTT
TRBJ2-7 TRBV5-6 - TRBD1 CASNPGQKFSYEQYF TGTGCCAGCAACCCGGGACAGAAGTTTTCCTACGAGCAGTACTTC
TRBJ1-2 TRBV28 - - CASRYHGGYGYTF TGTGCCAGCAGATATCACGGGGGGTATGGCTACACCTTC
TRBJ1-1 TRBV7-2 - - CASSKQVENTEAFF TGTGCCAGCAGCAAACAGGTGGAGAACACTGAAGCTTTCTTT
TRBJ1-6 TRBV9 - TRBD1 CASSATGDPYNSPLHF TGTGCCAGCAGCGCGACAGGGGACCCTTATAATTCACCCCTCCACTTT
TRBJ2-5 TRBV15 - TRBD2 CATSRPPSGISGVQETQYF TGTGCCACCAGCAGACCTCCTTCAGGGATTAGCGGGGTACAAGAGACCCAGTACTTC
TRBJ2-5 TRBV9 - TRBD1 CASSEGTAQGIQYF TGTGCCAGCAGCGAAGGGACAGCCCAAGGGATCCAGTACTTC
TRBJ1-6 TRBV12-5 - - CASGLWGRNSPLHF TGTGCTAGTGGTTTGTGGGGGCGGAATTCACCCCTCCACTTT
TRBJ1-2 TRBV6-5 once - CASSKTETNYGYTF TGTGCCAGCAGTAAGACAGAAACGAACTATGGCTACACCTTC
TRBJ2-2 TRBV7-3 few TRBD2 CASSSSGSGTGELFF TGTGCCAGCAGCTCCAGCGGGAGCGGCACCGGGGAGCTGTTTTTT
TRBJ2-7 TRBV5-1 few - CASSLQASSYEQYF TGCGCCAGCAGCTTGCAGGCGAGCTCCTACGAGCAGTACTTC
TRBJ2-3 TRBV19 once - CASSIQPGTLTDTQYF TGTGCCAGTAGTATCCAACCCGGGACTCTCACAGATACGCAGTATTTT
TRBJ2-5 TRBV5-1 - - CASSSVGAAQETQYF TGCGCCAGCAGCTCTGTAGGAGCGGCTCAAGAGACCCAGTACTTC
TRBJ1-6 TRBV19 few TRBD1 CASSMKAGGSNSPLHF TGTGCCAGTAGTATGAAGGCAGGGGGTAGTAATTCACCCCTCCACTTT